Following are 18 T cell receptor beta chains from one sample sequenced in a study of cytomegalovirus exposure and HLA in healthy donors. Use of 60 Vbeta and 13 Jbeta primers characterized the PCR. Clones were sequenced by immunoSEQ multiplex PCR, and TCRdb holds only the in-frame ones, with some missing. The repertoire holds 60,000 to 90,000 clones, with approximately 70% as singletons. The sequencing sample was made of PBMCs. The receptors shown here come from a woman between 50 and 59 years old in good health and CMV-seropositive.

The chain carries TRBV5-1 and TRBJ1-1, with 9 bases lining up with TRBD1. Germline CDR1 is SGHRS and CDR2 is YFSETQ. V was pared by 6 bases and J by 4 bases, with 10 bases of the junction left unmatched. The CDR3 is made up of 15 amino acids. The DNA of the CDR3 is TGCGCCAGCACCTTCAGGGGGGGACAGGGCACTGAAGCTTTCTTT. Protein sequence: CASTFRGGQGTEAFF.

The V gene is TRBV10-3, the J gene TRBJ1-1; 7 nucleotides line up with TRBD1. The CDR3 spans 14 residues. Trimming removed 6 bases from V and 0 bases from J; junction bases left unmatched: 4. Germline V gene lookup returns CDR1 ENHRY and CDR2 SYGVKD. The DNA of the CDR3 is TGTGCCATCAGGGCGGGACAGATGAACACTGAAGCTTTCTTT. The encoded protein is CAIRAGQMNTEAFF.

The chain links TRBV6-5 to TRBJ2-3, with 7 bases lining up with TRBD2. This CDR3 is built from 14 residues. The germline CDR1 and CDR2 sequences are MNHEY and SVGAGI. Trimming removed 5 bases from V and 6 bases from J; junction bases left unmatched: 8. The CDR3 DNA follows: TGTGCCAGCAGTCCGGGACTACCCCGGGATACGCAGTATTTT. Protein sequence: CASSPGLPRDTQYF.

V and J are TRBV7-9 and TRBJ2-7; 7 nucleotides match TRBD1. The germline V gene has CDR1 SEHNR and CDR2 FQNEAQ (reference sequence). The V segment lost 5 bases and the J segment 5 bases; nucleotides outside the gene matches: 9. There are 14 residues in the CDR3. The CDR3 DNA reads as TGTGCCAGCAGCCAGATGACAGGGATCAACGAGCAGTACTTC. This translates into CASSQMTGINEQYF.

Concerning this clone: A far larger clone is off by one base, so a read error is likely. The genes are TRBV2 and TRBJ2-4; tentatively, D is TRBD2 (6 bases). This CDR3 is 17 amino acids long. The V end was cut by 9 bases, the J end by 1 base, with 22 bases between. CDR1 is SNHLY, CDR2 FYNNEI, per germline. CDR3 loop: CASQKLGGVAAKNIQYF. CDR3 DNA: TGTGCCAGTCAGAAGCTGGGGGGTGTGGCGGCCAAAAACATTCAGTACTTC.

The chain combines TRBV19 with TRBJ1-1; D perhaps matches TRBD1 (6 bases). The CDR3 totals 16 residues. The germline V and J ends were trimmed by 7 bases and 0 bases, with 18 bases remaining between them. Germline values: CDR1 LNHDA, CDR2 SQIVND (reference sequence). This CDR3 reads CASTTIHRDLNTEAFF. CDR3 nucleotides: TGTGCCAGTACCACTATACACAGGGACCTGAACACTGAAGCTTTCTTT.

The rearrangement uses TRBV5-1 and TRBJ1-2; 10 bases agree with TRBD1. J lost 1 base, V lost 4 bases, and 4 bases had no gene match. The CDR3 is 15 amino acids. Germline CDR1 and CDR2: SGHRS and YFSETQ. DNA of the CDR3: TGCGCCAGCAGCCCAGGACAGGGGGTTAACTATGGCTACACCTTC. Protein product: CASSPGQGVNYGYTF.

This chain connects TRBV19 to TRBJ2-1; TRBD2 aligns across 8 bases. V shed 8 bases, J shed 2 bases, and the junction held 8 bases outside the gene matches. In germline, CDR1 is LNHDA, CDR2 SQIVND (reference sequence). The CDR3 spans 15 residues. CDR3 DNA sequence: TGTGCCAGTCGGCTCGGGAGGGGGACCTACAATGAGCAGTTCTTC. Its protein is CASRLGRGTYNEQFF.

This rearrangement joins TRBV28 to TRBJ1-1, with D uncertain. The CDR3 has 13 residues. V lost 8 bases, J lost 7 bases, and 17 bases lay in between. The germline V gene has CDR1 MDHEN and CDR2 SYDVKM. The CDR3: CASFLGGHGEAFF. CDR3 coding DNA: TGTGCCAGCTTCCTCGGAGGGCACGGTGAAGCTTTCTTT.

This rearrangement joins TRBV19 to TRBJ1-2; the D gene is possibly TRBD1 (6 bases). Trimming pared 5 bases from V and 6 bases from J, leaving 16 bases between. Germline-derived CDR1 and CDR2 are LNHDA and SQIVND (reference sequence). The CDR3 length is 14 residues. DNA for the CDR3: TGTGCCAGTAGTTGGACAGTAACTGGCGATGGCTACACCTTC. Residues: CASSWTVTGDGYTF.

This clone was seen a handful of times. This chain links TRBV4-3 with TRBJ2-5; tentatively, D is TRBD2 (5 bases). Germline V lookup: CDR1 LGHNA, CDR2 YSLEER. This CDR3 has 15 amino acids. V was pared by 1 base and J by 2 bases, with 11 bases between. The DNA for the CDR3 is TGCGCCAGCAGCCAAGGGGAGTCAGGACAAGAGACCCAGTACTTC. Protein product: CASSQGESGQETQYF.

The gene calls are TRBV11-2 and TRBJ2-5; TRBD2 aligns across 11 bases. The V gene end was trimmed by 4 bases and the J gene end by 5 bases; junction bases not matched to a gene: 9. Germline V gene sequence: CDR1 SGHAT, CDR2 FQNNGV. The CDR3 loop spans 16 amino acids. The CDR3 bases are TGTGCCAGCAGCTCTACCTATAGCGGGGGGGCGGAGACCCAGTACTTC. This translates into CASSSTYSGGAETQYF.

V gene TRBV6-5 combines with J gene TRBJ2-7; TRBD1 matches at 9 bases. Per germline, CDR1 MNHEY and CDR2 SVGAGI. CDR3 size: 14 residues. V shed 6 bases, J shed 6 bases, and the junction held 9 bases outside the gene matches. The CDR3 here is CASRTGTGRFEQYF. The CDR3 DNA is TGTGCCAGCAGGACCGGGACAGGGAGATTCGAGCAGTACTTC.

This clone was seen a handful of times. The rearrangement uses TRBV6-5 and TRBJ1-6; TRBD1 matches 10 bases. CDR1 and CDR2 from the germline V gene are MNHEY and SVGAGI. Trimming removed 6 bases from V and 18 bases from J; junction bases left unmatched: 17. The CDR3 is 15 amino acids. The CDR3 DNA reads TGTGCCAGCAGATTCGACAGGGGGCGATTGTCAATCCCCCACTTT. Amino acids: CASRFDRGRLSIPHF.

The V call is TRBV14, the J call TRBJ2-3, with 10 bases aligning to TRBD2. Germline assignment: CDR1 SGHDN and CDR2 FVKESK. CDR3 size: 16 residues. The ends lost 0 bases at V and 3 bases at J; junction bases unmatched: 3. CDR3 sequence reads: CASSQDLAGATDTQYF. In DNA, the CDR3 is TGTGCCAGCAGCCAAGATCTAGCGGGAGCGACAGATACGCAGTATTTT. Full variable domain (outside the CDR3, taken from reference TRBV14 and TRBJ2-3): EAGVTQFPSHSVIEKGQTVTLRCDPISGHDNLYWYRRVMGKEIKFLLHFVKESKQDESGMPNNRFLAERTGGTYSTLKVQPAELEDSGVYFCASSQDLAGATDTQYFGPGTRLTVL.

This clone turned up a few times. The rearrangement links TRBV5-1 to TRBJ2-3, with a tentative D call TRBD2 (5 bases). CDR3 length: 15 amino acids. CDR1 and CDR2 (germline): SGHRS, YFSETQ. V was shortened by 2 bases and J by 4 bases, with 14 bases between the two germline ends. The CDR3 DNA sequence: TGCGCCAGCAGCTTATCCGCGGATAGCGCAGATACGCAGTATTTT. It codes for CASSLSADSADTQYF.

The rearrangement links TRBV7-2 to TRBJ1-1; D unclear. Trimming shortened V by 5 bases and J by 6 bases, and 13 bases separated the two germline ends. The CDR3 has 13 amino acids. The V gene's germline CDR1 is SGHTA and CDR2 FQGNSA. The CDR3 nucleotides are TGTGCCAGCAGCCGGTACGGGGTGGCTGAAGCTTTCTTT. Its translation is CASSRYGVAEAFF.

The table lists this clone with a few counts. In DNA, the CDR3 is TGCGCCAGCAGCCAAAAGTGGTGGGAGCGCTCTGGGGCCAACGTCCTGACTTTC. This sequence encodes CASSQKWWERSGANVLTF. This chain joins TRBV4-1 and TRBJ2-6, with a weak D call TRBD2 (5 bases). This CDR3 is built from 18 residues. With 2 bases removed from V and 0 bases from J, the gap between germline ends came to 14 bases. Germline CDR1 reads MGHRA; CDR2 reads YSYEKL.